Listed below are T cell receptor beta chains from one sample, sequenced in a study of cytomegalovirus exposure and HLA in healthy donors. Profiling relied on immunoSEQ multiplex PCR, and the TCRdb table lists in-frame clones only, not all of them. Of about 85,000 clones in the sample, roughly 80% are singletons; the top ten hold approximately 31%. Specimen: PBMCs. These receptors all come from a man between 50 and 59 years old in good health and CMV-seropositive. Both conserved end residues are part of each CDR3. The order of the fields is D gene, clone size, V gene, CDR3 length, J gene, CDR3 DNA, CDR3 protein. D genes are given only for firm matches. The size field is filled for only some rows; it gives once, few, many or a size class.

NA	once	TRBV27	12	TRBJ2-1	TGTGCCAGTGGGGCCTCCTACAATGAGCAGTTCTTC	CASGASYNEQFF
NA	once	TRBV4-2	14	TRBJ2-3	TGTGCCAGCAGCTCCCGGACAGCCGAAGATACGCAGTATTTT	CASSSRTAEDTQYF
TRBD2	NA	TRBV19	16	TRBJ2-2	TGTGCCAGTTGCCGCGGCGGGAGGTCGACGTCCGGGGAGCTGTTTTTT	CASCRGGRSTSGELFF
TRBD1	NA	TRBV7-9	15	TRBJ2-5	TGTGCCAGCAGCTTAGTAGGCAGGGGGCAAGAGACCCAGTACTTC	CASSLVGRGQETQYF
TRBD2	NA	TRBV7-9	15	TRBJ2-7	TGTGCCAGCAGCTTAGGGCTAGCGGTCTCCTACGAGCAGTACTTC	CASSLGLAVSYEQYF
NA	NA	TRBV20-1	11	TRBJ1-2	TGCAGTACTTACAGGGACTATGGCTACACCTTC	CSTYRDYGYTF
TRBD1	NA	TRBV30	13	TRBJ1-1	TGTGCCTGGAAGGGACAGTCGAACACTGAAGCTTTCTTT	CAWKGQSNTEAFF
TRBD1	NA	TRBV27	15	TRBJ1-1	TGTGCCAGCAGTTTGGACAGGAGTATTGGGACTGAAGCTTTCTTT	CASSLDRSIGTEAFF
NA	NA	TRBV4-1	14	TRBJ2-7	TGCGCCAGCAGCCAAACTAGCAGCCTTTACGAGCAGTACTTC	CASSQTSSLYEQYF
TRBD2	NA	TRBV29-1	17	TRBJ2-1	TGCAGCGTTGAAGTCCCACCCGGGACTAGCGGGAGTAATGAGCAGTTCTTC	CSVEVPPGTSGSNEQFF
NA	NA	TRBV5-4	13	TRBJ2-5	TGTGCCAGCAGCGTGGCGGGTCAAGAGACCCAGTACTTC	CASSVAGQETQYF
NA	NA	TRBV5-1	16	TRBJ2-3	TGCGCCAGCAGCTTGGATGGCTCCCTTAGCACAGATACGCAGTATTTT	CASSLDGSLSTDTQYF
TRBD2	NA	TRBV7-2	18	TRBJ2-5	TGTGCCAGCAGCTCACAAGCGGGAGGCGCCGGGGCCTGGGAGACCCAGTACTTC	CASSSQAGGAGAWETQYF
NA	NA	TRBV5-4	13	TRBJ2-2	TGTGCCAGCAGTCCTCCGGGGGCCGGGGAGCTGTTTTTT	CASSPPGAGELFF
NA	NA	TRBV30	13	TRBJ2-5	TGTGCCTGGAGGGGCAGGCACCAAGAGACCCAGTACTTC	CAWRGRHQETQYF
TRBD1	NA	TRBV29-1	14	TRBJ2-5	TGCAGCGTTGTCCCTCCGGGACAGGAAGAGACCCAGTACTTC	CSVVPPGQEETQYF
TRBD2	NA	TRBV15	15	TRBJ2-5	TGTGCCACCAGCATTAGGACTAGCGGCCAAGAGACCCAGTACTTC	CATSIRTSGQETQYF
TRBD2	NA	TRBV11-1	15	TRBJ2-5	TGTGCCAGCAGCTCGAGAGCTAGCGGGACAGAGACCCAGTACTTC	CASSSRASGTETQYF
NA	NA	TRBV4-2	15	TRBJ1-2	TGTGCCAGCAGCCAAGATCGGGCCAGGGTCTATGGCTACACCTTC	CASSQDRARVYGYTF
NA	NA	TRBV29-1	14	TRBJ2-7	TGCAGCGTACGATTCAGTAGGGGGACGGGCGAGCAGTACTTC	CSVRFSRGTGEQYF
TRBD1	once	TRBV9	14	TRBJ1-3	TGTGCCAGCAGCGTCCAGGGGGAGGGAAACACCATATATTTT	CASSVQGEGNTIYF
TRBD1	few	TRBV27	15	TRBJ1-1	TGTGCCAGCAGTCTATCGGGGGGGAACAGGGGGCAAGCTTTCTTT	CASSLSGGNRGQAFF
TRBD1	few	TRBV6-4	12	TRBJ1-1	TGTGCCAGCAGTGACTCGACAGGGGGTTCTTTCTTT	CASSDSTGGSFF
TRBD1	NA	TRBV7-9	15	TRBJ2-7	TGTGCCAGCAGCCCCCGGACAGGGGAAACCTACGAGCAGTACTTC	CASSPRTGETYEQYF
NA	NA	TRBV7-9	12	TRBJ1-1	TGTTCCGCTGGAGGGGTTAACACTGAAGCTTTCTTT	CSAGGVNTEAFF
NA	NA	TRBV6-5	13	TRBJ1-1	TGTGCCAGCAGCCACAGGGAGAACACTGAAGCTTTCTTT	CASSHRENTEAFF
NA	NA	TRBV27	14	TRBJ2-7	TGTGCCAGCAGTTTAATCGGGGCAGGGGACGAGCAGTACTTC	CASSLIGAGDEQYF
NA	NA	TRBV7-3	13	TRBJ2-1	TGTGCCAGCAGCTTAATCCAGTACAATGAGCAGTTCTTC	CASSLIQYNEQFF
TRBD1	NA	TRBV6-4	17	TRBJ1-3	TGTGCCAGCAGTGTACACCGGGACAGGGAATTTGGAAACACCATATATTTT	CASSVHRDREFGNTIYF
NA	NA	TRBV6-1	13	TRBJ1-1	TGTGCCAGCCGACAGTTCCTGAACACTGAAGCTTTCTTT	CASRQFLNTEAFF
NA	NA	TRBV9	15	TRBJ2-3	TGTGCCAGCAGCGTAGGACTAGTTTCGGTAGATACGCAGTATTTT	CASSVGLVSVDTQYF
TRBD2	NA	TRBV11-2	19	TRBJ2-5	TGTGCCAGCAGCTTAGATTGGCTAAGAGCGGGGGGCCGTGGGGAGACCCAGTACTTC	CASSLDWLRAGGRGETQYF
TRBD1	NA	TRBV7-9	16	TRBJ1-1	TGTTCCAGCAGCTTAGCGCCGGGACAGGGAATGGGGGAAGCTTTCTTT	CSSSLAPGQGMGEAFF
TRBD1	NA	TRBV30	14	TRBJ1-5	TGTGCCTGGGGACAGGGAATTGGCAATCAGCCCCAGCATTTT	CAWGQGIGNQPQHF
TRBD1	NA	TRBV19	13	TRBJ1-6	TGTGCCACCCAGAGACAGGGCGGCTCACCCCTCCACTTT	CATQRQGGSPLHF
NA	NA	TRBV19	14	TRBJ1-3	TGTGCCAGTACCCCCGGGAAGTCTGGAAACACCATATATTTT	CASTPGKSGNTIYF
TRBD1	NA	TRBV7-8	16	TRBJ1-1	TGTGCCAGCAGCTTAGTAGCCGGGACAGCGAACACTGAAGCTTTCTTT	CASSLVAGTANTEAFF
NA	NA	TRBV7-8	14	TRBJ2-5	TGTGCCAGCAGACCTGGGACCACAGGGGAGACCCAGTACTTC	CASRPGTTGETQYF
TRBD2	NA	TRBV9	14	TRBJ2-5	TGTGCCAGCAGCGTATTCGGGACTAGCGGCGAGCAATACTTC	CASSVFGTSGEQYF
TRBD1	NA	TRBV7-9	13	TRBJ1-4	TGTGCCAGCAAGGGGACAGGTGAAGAAAAACTGTTTTTT	CASKGTGEEKLFF
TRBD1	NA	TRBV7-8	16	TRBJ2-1	TGTGCCAGCAGATCTTTTACAGGGGTTTCCTACAATGAGCAGTTCTTC	CASRSFTGVSYNEQFF
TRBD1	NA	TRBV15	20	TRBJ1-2	TGTGCCACCAGCAGAGATAAGCCCACCGCCTGGACAGGGGCAGTAAGTGGCTACACCTTC	CATSRDKPTAWTGAVSGYTF
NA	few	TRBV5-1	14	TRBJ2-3	TGCGCCAGCAGCTTTACAGGTAGCACAGATACGCAGTATTTT	CASSFTGSTDTQYF
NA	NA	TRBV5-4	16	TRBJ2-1	TGTGCCAGCAGCTTGGGGCCCGTCCAGAAGTACAATGAGCAGTTCTTC	CASSLGPVQKYNEQFF
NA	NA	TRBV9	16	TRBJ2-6	TGTGCCAGCAGCGTAGTTAGTACGTCTGGGGCCAACGTCCTGACTTTC	CASSVVSTSGANVLTF
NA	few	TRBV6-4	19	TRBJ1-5	TGTGCCAGCAGTGACGGAGGGCGGACGGCCCTGCTGAGCAATCAGCCCCAGCATTTT	CASSDGGRTALLSNQPQHF
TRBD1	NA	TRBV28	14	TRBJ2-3	TGTGCCAGCAGCGAAGGGGGCACTGCAGATACGCAGTATTTT	CASSEGGTADTQYF
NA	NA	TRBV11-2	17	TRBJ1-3	TGTGCCAGCAGCTTAGTAGCAGGGGAGATAAACGGAAACACCATATATTTT	CASSLVAGEINGNTIYF
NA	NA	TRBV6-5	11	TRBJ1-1	TGTGCCAGCAGTATATACACTGAAGCTTTCTTT	CASSIYTEAFF
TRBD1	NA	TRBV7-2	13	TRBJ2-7	TGTGCCAGCAGCTTTTTACAGGGGAACGAGCAGTACTTC	CASSFLQGNEQYF